A selection of T cell receptor beta chains follows, all from one sample in a study of blood T cell repertoires in COVID-19. The protocol was immunoSEQ multiplex PCR, while the TCRdb copy is restricted to in-frame clones and leaves out a portion. The sample includes more than 300,000 clones, more than 75% of them seen just once. What was sequenced was PBMCs or T cells enriched from blood (not recorded which). These receptors were taken from a man in his thirties or forties who had recovered from COVID-19. CDR3s include the opening cysteine and the closing phenylalanine or tryptophan. A D gene is named only where the DNA matches it firmly. Clone size appears in some rows only: once, few, many, or a class for an expanded clone.

cdr3_nt cdr3_aa v_call clone_size d_call j_call
TGTGCCAGCAGCTTGGATCAAGGACTAGCCGGCATTCAGTACTTC CASSLDQGLAGIQYF TRBV5-4 NA TRBD2 TRBJ2-4
TGTGCCAGCAGTGATCGCGTTTCCTACGAGCAGTACTTC CASSDRVSYEQYF TRBV25-1 NA NA TRBJ2-7
TGTGCCAGCAGCCTCCCCGGACACCAGGCTAACTATGGCTACACCTTC CASSLPGHQANYGYTF TRBV28 NA NA TRBJ1-2
TGTGCCAGCAGCCGACTCCGGGGGATTAACTATGGCTACACCTTC CASSRLRGINYGYTF TRBV27 NA NA TRBJ1-2
TGTGCCAGCAGTTCTCCGGGACAGGGGGCCTACGAGCAGTACTTC CASSSPGQGAYEQYF TRBV6-5 few TRBD1 TRBJ2-7
TGTGCCAGCAGTAAAAGGAGAATCGGAACCTACGAGCAGTACTTC CASSKRRIGTYEQYF TRBV25-1 NA NA TRBJ2-7
TGTGCCAGCAGCCCAAGAGTGGTTTCTAACTATGGCTACACCTTC CASSPRVVSNYGYTF TRBV11-2 NA NA TRBJ1-2
TGTGCCACCAGACGAGGGGGAGATACGCAGTATTTT CATRRGGDTQYF TRBV27 NA NA TRBJ2-3
TGTGCCTGGAGTTTATTGACAGTAGGGGCCTACGAGCAGTACTTC CAWSLLTVGAYEQYF TRBV30 NA NA TRBJ2-7
TGCGCCAGCAGCCCCGGGACTAGCGGCTACGAGCAGTACTTC CASSPGTSGYEQYF TRBV5-1 NA TRBD2 TRBJ2-7
TGTGCCAGCAGCTTACAGGGGTTGAAAGACGAGCAGTACTTC CASSLQGLKDEQYF TRBV28 NA TRBD1 TRBJ2-7
TGTGCCAGTAGTGGCAGGGTGGCTGAAGCTTTCTTT CASSGRVAEAFF TRBV19 NA NA TRBJ1-1
TGTGCCAGCAGCCCGGGTAGGGGGCAGTACTTC CASSPGRGQYF TRBV3-1/TRBV3-2 NA NA TRBJ2-7
TGTGCCAGCAGCTTAGAGGGGACAGGGGGGGAAAAACTGTTTTTT CASSLEGTGGEKLFF TRBV7-8 NA TRBD1 TRBJ1-4
TGTGCCAGCAGTGACGGACAGGTCAGCTCCTACGAGCAGTACTTC CASSDGQVSSYEQYF TRBV3-1/TRBV3-2 few TRBD1 TRBJ2-7
TGTGCCAGCAGCTTAGCGCCTGGGCCCTACAATGAGCAGTTCTTC CASSLAPGPYNEQFF TRBV11-2 once NA TRBJ2-1
TGTGCCAGCAGTGACTCCACGGCAGGCCGTGAAAAACTGTTTTTT CASSDSTAGREKLFF TRBV6-4 NA NA TRBJ1-4
TGTGCCAGCAGAGACGAAGCGGGGGGTGGCAGCGAGCAGTACTTC CASRDEAGGGSEQYF TRBV2 NA TRBD2 TRBJ2-7
TGTGCCAGCAGTCGGGGACTGAGGGATGGCTACACCTTC CASSRGLRDGYTF TRBV12-3/TRBV12-4 once NA TRBJ1-2
TGTGCCAGCAGTGAAGGAGAATACCAAGAGACCCAGTACTTC CASSEGEYQETQYF TRBV6-1 NA NA TRBJ2-5
TGCGAACAGTGCCCTTCCTACGAGCAGTACTTC CEQCPSYEQYF TRBV20-1 NA NA TRBJ2-7
TGTGCCAGCAGCCAAGCGGGGACAGGAACCGGGGCCAACGTCCTGACTTTC CASSQAGTGTGANVLTF TRBV3-1/TRBV3-2 NA TRBD1 TRBJ2-6
TGTGCCAGCAGCTTGTTTTCCGACAGGGTCTATGGCTACACCTTC CASSLFSDRVYGYTF TRBV5-4 NA TRBD1 TRBJ1-2
TGTGCCAGCAGCTACTACGCGGAAAAACTGTTTTTT CASSYYAEKLFF TRBV7-9 NA NA TRBJ1-4
TGTGCCAGTAGTGTTGGGACTAGCGTATCCTACGAGCAGTACTTC CASSVGTSVSYEQYF TRBV19 NA TRBD2 TRBJ2-7
TGTGCCAGCAGCTTACAGTCGGAGAAACTGTTTTTT CASSLQSEKLFF TRBV11-2 few NA TRBJ1-4
TGTGCCAGCAGCTTAGCTGCGACAGGGGGCGAGCAGTACTTC CASSLAATGGEQYF TRBV7-2 NA TRBD1 TRBJ2-7
TGCGCCAGCAGCCACACGACTGAAGCTTTCTTT CASSHTTEAFF TRBV10-2 NA NA TRBJ1-1
TGTGCCAGCAGCCCTCCTGGCTACACCTTC CASSPPGYTF TRBV5-6 NA NA TRBJ1-2